This entry lists 8 T cell receptor beta chains sequenced from one sample in a study of blood T cells in healthy people across ages. Using a J-beta primer mix together with a sample-barcoded 5' primer, a second PCR was run for roughly 6 to 11 cycles. TCRdb independently ran MiXCR on the 5' RACE reads; one entry per CDR3 protein. The repertoire holds 540,000 or so distinct CDR3 sequences, with about 26% as singletons. The sample consisted of blood. All receptors come from a woman aged 70-85 years in good health.

V and J are TRBV5-1 and TRBJ2-1; 10 nucleotides match TRBD1. V trimming: 3 bases; J trimming: 9 bases; junction bases outside the gene matches: 9. CDR1 and CDR2 (germline): SGHRS, YFSETQ. The CDR3 spans 15 residues. CDR3 protein: CASSWPGQGLAEQFF. Here the CDR3 DNA reads TGCGCCAGCAGCTGGCCGGGACAGGGGTTGGCTGAGCAGTTCTTC.

The genes are TRBV2 and TRBJ1-6; D not resolved. The ends were cut back, 3 bases at V and 7 bases at J, with 16 bases in the middle. This CDR3 spans 16 amino acids. Germline CDR1 SNHLY, CDR2 FYNNEI. The CDR3 spells CASSDRGVLLNSPLHF. CDR3 bases: TGTGCCAGCAGTGACCGAGGAGTACTATTAAATTCACCCCTCCACTTT.

This clonotype showed up just a few times. A much larger clone lies a single base off, so this may be a read error. This sequence joins TRBV4-3 and TRBJ2-4; 11 nucleotides agree with TRBD2. From germline, CDR1 is LGHNA and CDR2 YSLEER. The CDR3 covers 19 residues. J was trimmed by 0 bases and V by 2 bases; bases with no gene match: 9. As DNA, the CDR3 is TGCGCCAGCAGCCAATATAGGGGACTAGCGGACGCAGCCAAAAACATTCAGTACTTC. Its translation is CASSQYRGLADAAKNIQYF.

The genes are TRBV11-2 and TRBJ2-2; D may correspond to TRBD1 or TRBD2 (6 bases each). CDR1 is SGHAT and CDR2 is FQNNGV in the germline V gene. V lost 5 bases, J lost 6 bases, and 13 bases lay in between. This CDR3 has 14 residues. The CDR3 coding sequence is TGTGCCAGCAGCACAAAGGGGGGTCCCGGGGAGCTGTTTTTT. Translating gives CASSTKGGPGELFF. Supplemented by reference TRBV11-2 and TRBJ2-2, the full variable domain reads EAGVAQSPRYKIIEKRQSVAFWCNPISGHATLYWYQQILGQGPKLLIQFQNNGVVDDSQLPKDRFSAERLKGVDSTLKIQPAKLEDSAVYLCASSTKGGPGELFFGEGSRLTVL.

Here the CDR3 reads CASSLWGNDSPLHF. CDR3 nucleotides: TGTGCCAGCAGCTTATGGGGGAATGATTCACCCCTCCACTTT. This chain uses TRBV7-9 with TRBJ1-6, with a tentative D call TRBD1 (5 bases). V was trimmed by 2 bases and J by 8 bases, leaving 10 bases between them. Germline CDR1 SEHNR, CDR2 FQNEAQ (reference sequence). This CDR3 is 14 amino acids long.

This clonotype was seen a handful of times. The junction departs from germline at one end; a sequencing error may be responsible. V and J are TRBV18 and TRBJ2-5; 8 nucleotides align to TRBD1. This CDR3 comprises 13 residues. The germline V gene encodes CDR1 KGHSH and CDR2 LQKENI. CDR3 sequence (DNA): TGTGCCGGCTCTTGGACAGGGCAAGAGACCCAGTACTTC. This gives the protein CAGSWTGQETQYF.

The chain couples TRBV5-1 to TRBJ2-5; 7 bases align to TRBD2. CDR1 SGHRS and CDR2 YFSETQ come from the germline V gene. CDR3 length equals 14 residues. V lost 3 bases and J lost 5; bases outside the gene matches: 7. The CDR3 here is CASSWSGEGETQYF. The CDR3 DNA is TGCGCCAGCAGCTGGAGCGGGGAAGGGGAGACCCAGTACTTC.

This clonotype has a handful of counts. J is TRBJ2-3 and V is TRBV9; no clear D gene. Trimming removed 4 bases at V and 8 bases at J, with 14 bases between. This CDR3 spans 13 amino acids. Germline CDR1 reads SGDLS; CDR2 reads YYNGEE. The CDR3 is CASSPEQPRTQYF. DNA for the CDR3: TGTGCCAGCAGCCCTGAACAACCGCGTACGCAGTATTTT.